This T cell receptor (beta chain) is drawn from a study of blood T cell repertoires in COVID-19. Whole-study context: Researchers got acute and convalescent COVID-19 samples from the United States, Italy and Spain.

The assay was immunoSEQ multiplex PCR, and TCRdb's table has in-frame clones only and misses some. Counted here are 200,000 to 300,000 clones, roughly 90% occurring once; the ten biggest clones make up more than 3.5%. What the recovered Cohort 3 donors had was two negative PCRs, clearance, or symptom resolution. CDR1 is MDHEN and CDR2 is SYDVKM in the germline V gene. The V and J ends lost 6 bases and 7 bases, in that order; junction bases with no gene match: 11. The CDR3 length is 14 residues. The TCR was taken from a woman in her twenties or thirties who had recovered from COVID-19. Input material: PBMCs or T cells enriched from blood (not recorded which). The V and J genes are TRBV28 and TRBJ1-2; 7 bases fit TRBD1. CDR3 in DNA: TGTGCCAGCAGGGCCCCGACCGACAGGGTTGGCTACACCTTC. As protein: CASRAPTDRVGYTF.